The present T cell receptor beta chain was sequenced within a study of cytomegalovirus exposure and HLA in healthy donors. Primers for the PCR totalled 60 Vbeta and 13 Jbeta. Assay used: immunoSEQ multiplex PCR; TCRdb lists only in-frame clones, some missing. This sample has tens of thousands of clones, with around 78% found just once. This TCR derives from a man aged 30-40 years in good health and CMV-seronegative. Sample: PBMCs.

This CDR3 is CASSLAPDRSSYEQYF. The CDR3 DNA sequence: TGCGCCAGCAGCTTGGCCCCTGACAGGAGCTCCTACGAGCAGTACTTC. This chain connects TRBV5-1 to TRBJ2-7, with TRBD1 as a possible D gene (6 bases). The CDR3 has 16 amino acids. V lost 0 bases and J lost 0, with 13 bases in between. Germline CDR1 is SGHRS and CDR2 is YFSETQ.